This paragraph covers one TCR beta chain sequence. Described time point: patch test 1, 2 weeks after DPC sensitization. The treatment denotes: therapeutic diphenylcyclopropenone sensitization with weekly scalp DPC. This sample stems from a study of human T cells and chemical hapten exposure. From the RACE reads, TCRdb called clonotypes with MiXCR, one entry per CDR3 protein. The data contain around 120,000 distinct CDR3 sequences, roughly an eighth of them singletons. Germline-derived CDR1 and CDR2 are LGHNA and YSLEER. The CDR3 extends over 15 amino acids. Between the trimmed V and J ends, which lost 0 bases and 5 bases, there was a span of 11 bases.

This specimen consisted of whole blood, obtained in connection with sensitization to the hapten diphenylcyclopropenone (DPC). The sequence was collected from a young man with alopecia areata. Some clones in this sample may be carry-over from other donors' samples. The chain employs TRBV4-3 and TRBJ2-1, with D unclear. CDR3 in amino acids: CASSQEVSRNNEQFF. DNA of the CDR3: TGCGCCAGCAGCCAAGAAGTCAGCCGGAACAATGAGCAGTTCTTC.